These 15 T cell receptor beta chains were sequenced from one sample in a study of Ad26.COV2.S vaccination and SARS-CoV-2 variants. The treatment: around 19 received Ad26.COV2.S at low or high dose, single or two shots; several received placebo; per-sample allocation not given. Samples were taken on day 63 after the first vaccine or placebo injection. Data came from immunoSEQ multiplex PCR; TCRdb stores just in-frame clones and leaves some out. Found here are fewer than 500,000 clones, about 90% of them singletons; the top ten hold 4.3%. The sample here was peripheral blood, taken in a trial of Ad26.COV2.S vaccine versus placebo. The receptors here all came from a person aged 18 to 65 who received the Ad26.COV2.S COVID-19 vaccine or a placebo.

The chain has TRBV15 and TRBJ2-6; D unclear. The CDR3 is made up of 15 amino acids. The ends were cut back, 2 bases at V and 0 bases at J, with 5 bases in the middle. Per the germline V gene, CDR1 is LNHNV and CDR2 is YYDKDF (reference sequence). The CDR3 is CATSRPPSGANVLTF. The CDR3 nucleotides read TGTGCCACCAGCAGACCTCCCTCTGGGGCCAACGTCCTGACTTTC. Supplemented by reference TRBV15 and TRBJ2-6, the full variable domain reads DAMVIQNPRYQVTQFGKPVTLSCSQTLNHNVMYWYQQKSSQAPKLLFHYYDKDFNNEADTPDNFQSRRPNTSFCFLDIRSPGLGDTAMYLCATSRPPSGANVLTFGAGSRLTVL.

The chain joins TRBV18 to TRBJ2-2; D is possibly TRBD1 (6 bases). The CDR3 extends over 18 amino acids. In germline, CDR1 is KGHSH, CDR2 LQKENI. V lost 1 base, J lost 0 bases, and 15 bases lay in between. DNA of the CDR3: TGTGCCAGCTCACCACTCCGCGGCAGGGGCGCGAACACCGGGGAGCTGTTTTTT. As protein: CASSPLRGRGANTGELFF.

The chain has TRBV27 and TRBJ2-7, with unresolved D. The CDR3 runs to 14 residues. V was clipped by 0 bases and J by 1 base, with 7 bases between them. In germline, CDR1 is MNHEY, CDR2 SMNVEV (reference sequence). The CDR3 is CASSLSADSYEQYF. CDR3 DNA: TGTGCCAGCAGTTTATCGGCGGATTCCTACGAGCAGTACTTC.

The genes are TRBV28 and TRBJ1-6; D possibly corresponds to TRBD1 (6 bases). Per the germline V gene, CDR1 is MDHEN and CDR2 is SYDVKM. V dropped 8 bases and J dropped 7 bases, with 15 bases sitting between them. This CDR3 is 14 amino acids long. CDR3 loop: CASVSGTLNSPLHF. CDR3 DNA sequence: TGTGCCAGCGTTTCCGGGACATTAAATTCACCCCTCCACTTT.

The chain couples TRBV5-4 to TRBJ2-3; maybe TRBD2 (5 bases). Germline loops: CDR1 SGHNT, CDR2 YYREEE (reference sequence). The CDR3 contains 15 residues. The V gene lost 2 bases and the J gene lost 1 base, with 11 bases spanning the gap. DNA of the CDR3: TGTGCCAGCAGCTTAGCTAGCTTTGGCACAGATACGCAGTATTTT. Protein product: CASSLASFGTDTQYF.

The chain recombines TRBV6-2 or TRBV6-3 with TRBJ2-7; a weak D match, TRBD2 (6 bases). The CDR3 is 17 amino acids. Germline-derived CDR1 and CDR2 are MNHEY and SVGEGT. V lost 6 bases, J lost 4 bases, and 25 bases lay in between. The CDR3 bases are TGTGCCAGCAGCCGCCCCACCCGAAGACTAGGAGGATACGAGCAGTACTTC. Translating it yields CASSRPTRRLGGYEQYF.

The genes are TRBV5-4 and TRBJ2-7; 9 bases line up with TRBD2. This CDR3 region has 16 residues. J was trimmed by 2 bases and V by 0 bases; bases with no gene match: 6. From germline, CDR1 is SGHNT and CDR2 YYREEE (reference sequence). For the CDR3, the DNA is TGTGCCAGCAGCTTGGGGGCTAGCGGGGCCACCTACGAGCAGTACTTC. This sequence encodes CASSLGASGATYEQYF.

V usage is TRBV5-1 and J usage is TRBJ2-1; tentatively, D is TRBD1 or TRBD2 (5 bases each). The CDR3 covers 17 residues. Trimming took off 1 base at V and 3 bases at J, with 17 bases between the two ends. Germline V lookup: CDR1 SGHRS, CDR2 YFSETQ. CDR3 nucleotide sequence: TGCGCCAGCAGCTTGCGAGGGGACGCCTCTTACTACAATGAGCAGTTCTTC. Its translation: CASSLRGDASYYNEQFF.

This clone was counted once. The chain carries TRBV7-9 and TRBJ2-1, with 7 nucleotides matching TRBD1. V gave up 1 base and J gave up 4 bases; unmatched junction bases: 1. Germline V gene sequence: CDR1 SEHNR, CDR2 FQNEAQ (reference sequence). CDR3 length: 14 residues. This CDR3 is CASSLEGQYNEQFF. The CDR3 DNA reads as TGTGCCAGCAGCTTAGAGGGACAGTACAATGAGCAGTTCTTC.

This clone has only one observation. The rearrangement uses TRBV28 and TRBJ2-5; a weak D match, TRBD2 (5 bases). Germline CDR1 reads MDHEN; CDR2 reads SYDVKM. The CDR3 contains 15 residues. Trimming took off 5 bases at V and 4 bases at J, with 17 bases between the two ends. The CDR3 nucleotides read TGTGCCAGCAGTCACCCCCTTTCGGGAAGAGAGACCCAGTACTTC. Translating it yields CASSHPLSGRETQYF.

The V and J genes are TRBV28 and TRBJ2-4, with TRBD1 identical over 7 bases. V gave up 2 bases and J gave up 7 bases; unmatched junction bases: 14. In germline, CDR1 is MDHEN, CDR2 SYDVKM. The length of the CDR3 is 17 residues. The CDR3 is CASSLPSTGPQGNIQYF. In DNA form, the CDR3 reads TGTGCCAGCAGTTTACCCTCGACAGGGCCCCAAGGGAACATTCAGTACTTC.

This clone showed up just a few times. This chain joins TRBV7-9 and TRBJ2-2; D is possibly TRBD1 (5 bases). Trimming pared 1 base from V and 5 bases from J, leaving 11 bases between. The CDR3 length is 15 residues. In germline, CDR1 is SEHNR, CDR2 FQNEAQ (reference sequence). The CDR3 here is CASSLVDRRTGELFF. In nucleotides, the CDR3 is TGTGCCAGCAGCTTAGTAGACAGAAGAACCGGGGAGCTGTTTTTT.

The chain employs TRBV7-2 and TRBJ1-3, with 8 bases that match TRBD1. The CDR3 sequence is 15 residues long. Germline values: CDR1 SGHTA, CDR2 FQGNSA. Losses at the gene ends were 4 bases for V and 4 bases for J; bases not matched to a gene: 6. CDR3 in amino acids: CASSSDRVVGNTIYF. The DNA of the CDR3 is TGTGCCAGCAGCTCGGACAGGGTAGTGGGAAACACCATATATTTT.

The CDR3 protein is CASTPHKADQPYEQYF. The CDR3 region has the DNA TGTGCCAGCACCCCCCACAAGGCAGATCAACCCTACGAGCAGTACTTC. The chain uses TRBV28 and TRBJ2-7; no clear D. Germline V gene sequence: CDR1 MDHEN, CDR2 SYDVKM. The CDR3 consists of 16 residues. Trimming removed 7 bases at V and 2 bases at J, with 21 bases between.

The chain employs TRBV4-2 and TRBJ1-1; 7 bases fit TRBD1. The ends lost 1 base at V and 8 bases at J; junction bases unmatched: 4. The V gene's germline CDR1 is LGHNA and CDR2 YNFKEQ. This CDR3 contains 13 residues. The CDR3 loop reads CASSQGDSLEAFF. The CDR3 DNA is TGTGCCAGCAGCCAAGGGGACAGCTTAGAAGCTTTCTTT.